This T cell receptor beta chain was captured by sequencing in a study of cytomegalovirus exposure and HLA in healthy donors. Study-wide findings and caveats: High sensitivity and specificity were reportedly achieved when the classifier diagnosed cytomegalovirus status. Cytomegalovirus-associated status was assigned to about 150 TCR beta chains.

The table came from immunoSEQ multiplex PCR; TCRdb's copy has only in-frame clones and leaves some out. The data hold some 110,000 clones, with 88% observed a single time. As regards this clone: Its antigen is unidentified.

V lost 5 bases to trimming and J lost 3 bases; unmatched junction nucleotides: 6. CDR1 is SEHNR and CDR2 is FQNEAQ in the germline V gene (reference sequence). CDR3 length equals 14 residues. The sequence was obtained from a man aged 18 to 30 in good health and CMV-seronegative. The sequenced sample consisted of PBMCs. The rearrangement links TRBV7-9 to TRBJ1-1; the match to TRBD1 covers 7 bases. This CDR3 reads CASSKDRTHTEAFF. The CDR3 nucleotides are TGTGCCAGCAGCAAGGACAGGACTCACACTGAAGCTTTCTTT.